This TCR beta chain derives from a study of blood T cell repertoires in COVID-19. Here immunoSEQ multiplex PCR was the method, and the copy in TCRdb shows in-frame clones only, minus some. The sample contains 100,000 to 140,000 clones, approximately 89% of which appear only once. The V gene's germline CDR1 is SGHTA and CDR2 FQGNSA. The CDR3 is 16 residues long. V was cut by 5 bases and J by 2 bases, with 19 bases left in between. The chain recombines TRBV7-2 with TRBJ2-7; the D is unclear. What was sequenced was peripheral blood. The sequence came from a man aged 50-59 years with active or convalescent COVID-19. This CDR3 is CASSPLTWSGPYEQYF. DNA of the CDR3: TGTGCCAGCAGCCCCTTAACCTGGAGTGGTCCCTACGAGCAGTACTTC.